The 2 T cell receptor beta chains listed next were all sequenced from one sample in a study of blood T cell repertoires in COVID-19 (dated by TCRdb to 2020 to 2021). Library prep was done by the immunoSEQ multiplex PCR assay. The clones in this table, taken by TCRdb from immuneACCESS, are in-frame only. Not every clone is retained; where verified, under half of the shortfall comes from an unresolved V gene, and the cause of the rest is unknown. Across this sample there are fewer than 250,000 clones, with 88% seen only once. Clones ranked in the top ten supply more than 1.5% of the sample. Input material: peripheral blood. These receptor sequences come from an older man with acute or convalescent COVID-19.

The CDR3 reads CASSRLAGSTDTQYF. The CDR3 DNA reads as TGTGCCAGTAGTAGACTAGCGGGTTCCACAGATACGCAGTATTTT. The chain employs TRBV19 and TRBJ2-3; the match to TRBD2 covers 10 bases. V lost 4 bases, J lost 2 bases, and 3 bases stayed unmatched. The CDR3 spans 15 residues. Germline lookup yields CDR1 LNHDA and CDR2 SQIVND (reference sequence).

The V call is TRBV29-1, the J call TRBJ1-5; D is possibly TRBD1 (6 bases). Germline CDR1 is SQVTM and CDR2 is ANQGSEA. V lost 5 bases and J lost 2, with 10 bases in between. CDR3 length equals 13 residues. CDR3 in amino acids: CSVQQGGNQPQHF. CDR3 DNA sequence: TGCAGCGTTCAACAGGGAGGCAATCAGCCCCAGCATTTT.